Below, 25 T cell receptor beta chains from the same sample are listed, as sequenced in a study of cytomegalovirus exposure and HLA in healthy donors. PCR involved 60 Vbeta and 13 Jbeta primers. TCRdb keeps only in-frame clones here, not all; method: immunoSEQ multiplex PCR. The data show fewer than 140,000 clones, roughly four fifths seen once. Sequencing was carried out using PBMCs. Every receptor here comes from a man aged 50 to 59 in good health and CMV-seronegative.

This chain links TRBV19 with TRBJ1-6, with 7 bases matching TRBD1. Trimming at V came to 8 bases and at J to 7 bases, leaving 5 bases not matched to a gene. CDR3 length: 13 residues. Germline V CDR1 and CDR2: LNHDA, SQIVND (reference sequence). The CDR3 is CASRPGGNSPLHF. The CDR3 region has the DNA TGTGCCAGTCGGCCAGGGGGAAATTCACCCCTCCACTTT.

The genes are TRBV14 and TRBJ1-1, with 9 bases lining up with TRBD1. The CDR3 contains 19 residues. Germline-derived CDR1 and CDR2 are SGHDN and FVKESK. Trimming cost V 4 bases and J 2 bases; bases outside gene matches: 17. CDR3 nucleotides: TGTGCCAGCAGCCCTGGGACAGGGAAGTATTGGGGGTATAACACTGAAGCTTTCTTT. Its translation is CASSPGTGKYWGYNTEAFF.

The DNA of the CDR3 is TGTGCCAGCAGCCTCGGACTAGCGGGGAGGACGCAGTATTTT. Protein product: CASSLGLAGRTQYF. V usage is TRBV11-3 and J usage is TRBJ2-3; 12 bases map to TRBD2. The CDR3 spans 14 residues. Germline CDR1 reads SGHNT; CDR2 reads YENEEA. V shed 5 bases and J 9 bases; nucleotides not matched to a gene: 6.

The chain links TRBV10-2 to TRBJ2-3, with D possibly being TRBD2 (7 bases). This CDR3 spans 13 amino acids. Trimming shortened V by 6 bases and J by 4 bases, and 11 bases separated the two germline ends. The germline V gene encodes CDR1 WSHSY and CDR2 SAAADI. The CDR3 spells CASSTGGADTQYF. Here the CDR3 DNA reads TGCGCCAGCAGCACGGGGGGCGCAGATACGCAGTATTTT.

V usage is TRBV5-8 and J usage is TRBJ2-7; TRBD2 might be the D (5 bases). This CDR3 region has 14 residues. Looked up from germline, CDR1 is SGHTS and CDR2 is YDEGEE. Between the trimmed V and J ends, which lost 0 bases and 1 base, there was a span of 8 bases. Here the CDR3 reads CASSLGDYSYEQYV. For the CDR3, the DNA is TGTGCCAGCAGCTTGGGAGACTATTCCTACGAGCAGTACGTC.

This clone appeared a single time. The sample contains more than one DNA sequence encoding this CDR3. V gene TRBV2 combines with J gene TRBJ1-1; D call uncertain. Trimming cost V 6 bases and J 0 bases, with 8 bases left between them. This CDR3 is 13 amino acids long. Germline V gene data show CDR1 as SNHLY and CDR2 as FYNNEI. In DNA, the CDR3 is TGTGCCAGCAGCCGACAACTGAACACTGAAGCTTTCTTT. This encodes CASSRQLNTEAFF.

Here the CDR3 reads CASSLRTGGGRGQFF. DNA of the CDR3: TGTGCCAGCAGCTTGCGGACAGGGGGCGGGAGGGGGCAGTTCTTC. The chain couples TRBV5-8 to TRBJ2-1; 11 positions agree with TRBD1. From germline, CDR1 is SGHTS and CDR2 YDEGEE. The CDR3 runs 15 residues. V lost 1 base to trimming and J lost 12 bases; unmatched junction nucleotides: 9.

J is TRBJ1-1 and V is TRBV7-9; possibly TRBD1 for D (5 bases). The CDR3 runs to 15 residues. Trimming removed 5 bases at V and 4 bases at J, with 17 bases between. The germline V gene has CDR1 SEHNR and CDR2 FQNEAQ (reference sequence). The CDR3 DNA reads as TGTGCCAGCAGCCATATTATTGACAGCCGCACTGAAGCTTTCTTT. As protein: CASSHIIDSRTEAFF.

The table lists this clone with a count of one. The rearrangement joins TRBV9 to TRBJ2-3; TRBD1 is a possible D gene (5 bases). The V end lost 7 bases, the J end lost 4 bases, and 10 bases lay between the germline ends. The length of the CDR3 is 12 residues. In germline, CDR1 is SGDLS, CDR2 YYNGEE. CDR3 nucleotide sequence: TGTGCCAGCGGGGCTAGGGCAGATACGCAGTATTTT. It yields the protein CASGARADTQYF.

V gene TRBV11-2 combines with J gene TRBJ2-2, with D possibly being TRBD2 (6 bases). The CDR3 is made up of 14 amino acids. V lost 8 bases to trimming and J lost 0 bases, with 10 bases between them. Germline-derived CDR1 and CDR2 are SGHAT and FQNNGV. The DNA for the CDR3 is TGTGCCAGCCGACGGGGGACGAACACCGGGGAGCTGTTTTTT. This encodes CASRRGTNTGELFF. Filled out from reference TRBV11-2 and TRBJ2-2, the complete variable domain reads EAGVAQSPRYKIIEKRQSVAFWCNPISGHATLYWYQQILGQGPKLLIQFQNNGVVDDSQLPKDRFSAERLKGVDSTLKIQPAKLEDSAVYLCASRRGTNTGELFFGEGSRLTVL.

V and J are TRBV6-6 and TRBJ1-2, with D unclear. The germline V and J ends were trimmed by 6 bases and 8 bases, with 10 bases remaining between them. The CDR3 is 11 amino acids. Germline V gives CDR1 MNHNY, CDR2 SVGAGI (reference sequence). DNA for the CDR3: TGTGCCAGCAGCGCTTCGGGGGGCTACACCTTC. This gives the protein CASSASGGYTF.

The CDR3 DNA reads TGTGCCATCAGTGACACTCAGGGGACTGAAGCTTTCTTT. This encodes CAISDTQGTEAFF. The chain combines TRBV10-3 with TRBJ1-1, with D possibly TRBD1 on 6 matching bases. This CDR3 has 13 residues. CDR1 is ENHRY and CDR2 is SYGVKD in the germline V gene. Trimming shortened V by 3 bases and J by 5 bases, and 10 bases separated the two germline ends.

The J gene is TRBJ1-3, the V gene TRBV14, with D perhaps TRBD1 (6 bases). Germline V gives CDR1 SGHDN, CDR2 FVKESK. CDR3 size: 15 residues. Trimming shortened V by 6 bases and J by 4 bases, and 16 bases separated the two germline ends. The CDR3 spells CASRSPGVEGNTIYF. DNA of the CDR3: TGTGCCAGCAGGTCGCCAGGGGTAGAAGGAAACACCATATATTTT. The full variable domain, completed using reference TRBV14 and TRBJ1-3, is EAGVTQFPSHSVIEKGQTVTLRCDPISGHDNLYWYRRVMGKEIKFLLHFVKESKQDESGMPNNRFLAERTGGTYSTLKVQPAELEDSGVYFCASRSPGVEGNTIYFGEGSWLTVV.

V usage is TRBV21-1 and J usage is TRBJ2-1; no check of the table's D call, TRBD2, against the DNA was made. TRBV21-1 is deemed a pseudogene. This CDR3 spans 17 amino acids. The CDR3 loop is CASSKGGRRCSYNEQFF. In DNA form, the CDR3 reads TGTGCCAGCAGCAAAGGTGGGCGGAGGTGCTCCTACAATGAGCAGTTCTTC.

V gene TRBV4-1 combines with J gene TRBJ2-1; the D gene is possibly TRBD2 (6 bases). CDR1 is MGHRA and CDR2 is YSYEKL in the germline V gene. The V gene lost 3 bases and the J gene lost 3 bases, with 15 bases spanning the gap. This CDR3 comprises 16 residues. The CDR3 DNA reads TGCGCCAGCAGCCATGAATGGGGGGATCACTACAATGAGCAGTTCTTC. Translated, it gives CASSHEWGDHYNEQFF.

Notes on this clone: The sample holds other DNA sequences that translate to the same CDR3. This chain links TRBV5-4 with TRBJ1-2; no definite D call. This CDR3 contains 15 residues. The germline CDR1 and CDR2 sequences are SGHNT and YYREEE (reference sequence). Trimming took 4 bases from V and 0 from J, leaving 13 bases between them. The CDR3: CASSLGGLANYGYTF. As DNA, the CDR3 is TGTGCCAGCAGCCTGGGAGGTTTAGCTAACTATGGCTACACCTTC.

About this clone itself: The junction differs from germline at one of its ends, possibly a read error. The DNA for the CDR3 is TGTGCCAGCAGCAAAGATGGAGTACGTACTAGCAATGAGCAGTTCTTC. The encoded protein is CASSKDGVRTSNEQFF. The chain recombines TRBV4-2 with TRBJ2-1, with D perhaps matching TRBD2 (5 bases). Germline CDR1 and CDR2: LGHNA and YNFKEQ. The CDR3 extends over 16 amino acids.

The V gene is TRBV2, the J gene TRBJ2-7, with no clear D. With 3 bases removed from V and 6 bases from J, the gap between germline ends came to 3 bases. This CDR3 comprises 10 residues. The germline V gene encodes CDR1 SNHLY and CDR2 FYNNEI. CDR3 protein: CASSDIEQYF. The CDR3 bases are TGTGCCAGCAGTGATATCGAGCAGTACTTC.

This chain uses TRBV30 with TRBJ1-3; 9 positions agree with TRBD1. V dropped 6 bases and J dropped 5; count of bases not matched to a gene: 5. CDR1 and CDR2 from the germline V gene are GTSNPN and SVGIG (reference sequence). This CDR3 is built from 13 residues. The CDR3 DNA reads TGTGCCTGTACCGGGACAGGGAGAAACACCATATATTTT. Its protein product is CACTGTGRNTIYF.

The V gene is TRBV4-1, the J gene TRBJ1-2; no clear D gene. This CDR3 has 14 amino acids. Germline lookup yields CDR1 MGHRA and CDR2 YSYEKL. Between the trimmed V and J ends, which lost 1 base and 3 bases, there was a span of 9 bases. The CDR3 nucleotides read TGCGCCAGCAGCCAAGTGGCGGCTTACTATGGCTACACCTTC. This gives the protein CASSQVAAYYGYTF.

The rearrangement uses TRBV6-5 and TRBJ2-5, with TRBD2 as a possible D gene (5 bases). The J call may be faulty, since TRBJ2-7 better matches the DNA end. The CDR3 extends over 12 amino acids. From germline, CDR1 is MNHEY and CDR2 SVGAGI. CDR3 nucleotide sequence: TGTGCCAGCACCGGGGATACGGACGAGCAGTACTTC. This codes for CASTGDTDEQYF.

V gene TRBV30 combines with J gene TRBJ2-5; tentatively, D is TRBD2 (7 bases). V dropped 1 base and J dropped 11 bases, with 23 bases sitting between them. The CDR3 runs 15 residues. Germline V gives CDR1 GTSNPN, CDR2 SVGIG (reference sequence). The CDR3 spells CAWSAGVGGAYGQYF. The CDR3 DNA sequence: TGTGCCTGGAGTGCCGGGGTAGGGGGGGCGTACGGGCAGTACTTC.

J is TRBJ2-6 and V is TRBV6-6, with D perhaps matching TRBD1 (6 bases). The V gene's germline CDR1 is MNHNY and CDR2 SVGAGI (reference sequence). The CDR3 loop spans 16 amino acids. Between the trimmed V and J ends, which lost 2 bases and 2 bases, there was a span of 10 bases. The CDR3 region has the DNA TGTGCCAGCAGTTACGGGAACAGGGCTGGGGCCAACGTCCTGACTTTC. As protein: CASSYGNRAGANVLTF.

This clone was observed a few times. This chain uses TRBV30 with TRBJ2-2; the match to TRBD2 covers 7 bases. The ends lost 3 bases at V and 0 bases at J; junction bases unmatched: 4. The CDR3 has 15 amino acids. Germline V lookup: CDR1 GTSNPN, CDR2 SVGIG (reference sequence). In DNA, the CDR3 is TGTGCCTGGAGGGAGACTAGCTCGAACACCGGGGAGCTGTTTTTT. Its translation is CAWRETSSNTGELFF.

The V gene is TRBV11-2, the J gene TRBJ1-4; 7 bases line up with TRBD1. Trimming removed 1 base from V and 7 bases from J; junction bases left unmatched: 6. The germline V gene has CDR1 SGHAT and CDR2 FQNNGV. The CDR3 spans 15 residues. The CDR3 bases are TGTGCCAGCAGCTTAGCAGGGGGGCATGGTGAAAAACTGTTTTTT. It translates to CASSLAGGHGEKLFF.